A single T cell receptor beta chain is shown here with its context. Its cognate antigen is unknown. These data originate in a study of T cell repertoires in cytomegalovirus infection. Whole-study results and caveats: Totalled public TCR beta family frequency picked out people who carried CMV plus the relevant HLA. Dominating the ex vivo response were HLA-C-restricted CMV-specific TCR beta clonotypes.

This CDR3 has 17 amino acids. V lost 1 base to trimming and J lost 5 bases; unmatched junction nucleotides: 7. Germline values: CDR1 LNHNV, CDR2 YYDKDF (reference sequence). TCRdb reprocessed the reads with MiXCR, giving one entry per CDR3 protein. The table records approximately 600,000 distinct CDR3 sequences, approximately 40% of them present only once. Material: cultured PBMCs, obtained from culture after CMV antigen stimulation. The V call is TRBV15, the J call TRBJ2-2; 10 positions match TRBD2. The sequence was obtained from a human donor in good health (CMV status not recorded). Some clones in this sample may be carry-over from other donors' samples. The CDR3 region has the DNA TGTGCCACCAGCAGAGGGGGAGCGGGAGGGTCGACCGGGGAGCTGTTTTTT. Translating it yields CATSRGGAGGSTGELFF. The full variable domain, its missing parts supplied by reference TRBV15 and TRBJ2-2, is DAMVIQNPRYQVTQFGKPVTLSCSQTLNHNVMYWYQQKSSQAPKLLFHYYDKDFNNEADTPDNFQSRRPNTSFCFLDIRSPGLGDTAMYLCATSRGGAGGSTGELFFGEGSRLTVL.